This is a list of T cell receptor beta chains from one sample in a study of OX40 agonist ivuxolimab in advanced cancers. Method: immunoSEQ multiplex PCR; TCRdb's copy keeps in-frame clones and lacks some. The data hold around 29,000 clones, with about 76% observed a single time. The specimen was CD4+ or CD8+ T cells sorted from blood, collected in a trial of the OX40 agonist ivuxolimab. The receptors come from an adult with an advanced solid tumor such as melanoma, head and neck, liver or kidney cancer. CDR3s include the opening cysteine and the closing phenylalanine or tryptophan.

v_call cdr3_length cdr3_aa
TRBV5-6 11 CASSLSGGEYF
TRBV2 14 CASSESTSDYEQYF
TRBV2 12 CATKGIAYGYTF
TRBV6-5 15 CASKPERTGAYEQYF
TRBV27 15 CASSLTGSSYNEQFF
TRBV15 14 CATSRGGTHYGYTF
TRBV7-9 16 CASRRWDNLNTGELFF
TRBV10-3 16 CAISEATRGTPYEQYF
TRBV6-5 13 CASSYGPGGGYTF
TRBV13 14 CASRGFVEGNTIYF
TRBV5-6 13 CASSTRGGREQYF
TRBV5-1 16 CASSLILGQGLYEQYF
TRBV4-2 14 CASSPPAGSETQYF
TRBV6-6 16 CASSLRAGTLYYGYTF
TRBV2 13 CASPDQRPYGYTF
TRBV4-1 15 CASSQEPRGNQPQHF
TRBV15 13 CATSRVAGEEQYF
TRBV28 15 CASSFRRGGFYEQYF
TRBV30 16 CAWSTPGVRGFKTQYF
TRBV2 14 CASSEPRRFNTQYF
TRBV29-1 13 CSVGWAGPYGYTF
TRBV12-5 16 CASGLSGRGPKNEQFF
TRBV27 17 CASSLYSRTSNTGELFF
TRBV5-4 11 CASSPGSEQYF
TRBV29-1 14 CSVETQGAGYGYTF
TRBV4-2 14 CASSQERVAYEQYF
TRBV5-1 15 CASSWGLAGRYEQFF
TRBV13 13 CASAKRVGAEAFF
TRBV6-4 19 CASSENHRESCPVKKTQYF
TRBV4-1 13 CASSLGQGYEQYF
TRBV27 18 CASSQQVVTGTRGETQYF
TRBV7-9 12 CASSFLPGEQYF
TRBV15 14 CATSAGHSFYEQYF